This T cell receptor (beta chain) was sequenced for a study of T cell repertoires in cytomegalovirus infection. Study background: Indications of both CMV infection and matching HLA type were provided by public TCR beta signatures. Study-wide points: CMV-specific TCR beta clonotypes restricted by HLA-C were the ones dominating the ex vivo response.

Concerning this clonotype: No antigen is known for it. The junction departs from the called germline gene at one end, perhaps through a read error.

One entry per CDR3 protein, called by TCRdb with MiXCR from the reads. The table lists under 850,000 distinct CDR3 sequences, roughly 35% of them singletons. Sequencing was done on a sample of PBMCs. This TCR was recovered from a human donor in good health (CMV status not recorded). Some clones in this sample may be carry-over from other donors' samples.

DNA of the CDR3: TGCAGGGGACCGGACGAATTCTTC. Its protein is CRGPDEFF. The J gene is TRBJ1-2, the V gene TRBV20-1; maybe TRBD1 (5 bases). Looked up from germline, CDR1 is DFQATT and CDR2 is SNEGSKA (reference sequence). The CDR3 extends over 8 amino acids.